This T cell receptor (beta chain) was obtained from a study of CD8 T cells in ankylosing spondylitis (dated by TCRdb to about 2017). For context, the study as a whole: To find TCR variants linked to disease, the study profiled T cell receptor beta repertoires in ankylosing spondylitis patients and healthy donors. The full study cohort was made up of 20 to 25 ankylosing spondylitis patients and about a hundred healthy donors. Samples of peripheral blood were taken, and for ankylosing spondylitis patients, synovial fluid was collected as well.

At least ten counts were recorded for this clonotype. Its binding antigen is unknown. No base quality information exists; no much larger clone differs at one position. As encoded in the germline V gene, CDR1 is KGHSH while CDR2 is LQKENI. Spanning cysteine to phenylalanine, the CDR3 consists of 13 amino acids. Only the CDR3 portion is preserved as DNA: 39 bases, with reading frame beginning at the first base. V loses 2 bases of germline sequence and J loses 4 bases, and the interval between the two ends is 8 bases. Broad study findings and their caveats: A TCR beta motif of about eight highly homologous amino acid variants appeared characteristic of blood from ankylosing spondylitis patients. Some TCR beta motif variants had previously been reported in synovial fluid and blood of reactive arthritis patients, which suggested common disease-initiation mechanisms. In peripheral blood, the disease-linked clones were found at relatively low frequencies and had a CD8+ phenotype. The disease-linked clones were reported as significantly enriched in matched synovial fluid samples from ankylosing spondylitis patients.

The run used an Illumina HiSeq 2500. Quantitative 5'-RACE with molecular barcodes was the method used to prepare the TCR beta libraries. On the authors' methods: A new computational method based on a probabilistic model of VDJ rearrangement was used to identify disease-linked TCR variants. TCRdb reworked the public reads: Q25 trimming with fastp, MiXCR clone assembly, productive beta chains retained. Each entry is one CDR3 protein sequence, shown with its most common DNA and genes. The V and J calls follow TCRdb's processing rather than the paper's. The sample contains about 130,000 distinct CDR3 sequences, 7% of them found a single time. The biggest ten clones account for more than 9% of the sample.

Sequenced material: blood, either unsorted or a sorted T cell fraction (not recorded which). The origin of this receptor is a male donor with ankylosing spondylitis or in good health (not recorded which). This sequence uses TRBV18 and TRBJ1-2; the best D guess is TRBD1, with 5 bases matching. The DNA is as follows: TGTGCCAGCTCACCAGAGGGGACCTATGGCTACACCTTC. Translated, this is CASSPEGTYGYTF.